A single sample gave rise to the 10 T cell receptor beta chains below, sequenced in a study of T cells in Graves' hyperthyroidism and ophthalmopathy. Amplification targeted TCR beta CDR3 regions from RNA transcripts. A first-round RT-PCR of the TCR CDR3 used the HTBI primer set. TCRdb called the multiplex PCR reads again in MiXCR, with one record for every CDR3 protein. The table lists hundreds of thousands of distinct CDR3 sequences, about 15% of them singletons. The sequenced material came from blood. These receptors were collected from a young woman with Graves' hyperthyroidism.

This sequence joins TRBV6-1 and TRBJ2-7; 8 nucleotides line up with TRBD2. This CDR3 is 14 amino acids long. Germline trimming cut 0 bases from V and 5 bases from J; bases unmatched to any gene: 3. The germline gives CDR1 MNHNS, CDR2 SASEGT. CDR3 residues: CASSEAPTSDEQYF. DNA for the CDR3: TGTGCCAGCAGTGAAGCCCCGACTAGCGACGAGCAGTACTTC.

The chain employs TRBV4-1 and TRBJ2-1; no clear D gene. CDR3 length: 14 amino acids. CDR1 is MGHRA, CDR2 YSYEKL, per germline. V shed 0 bases and J shed 5 bases, with 8 bases lying between them. The CDR3 DNA is TGCGCCAGCAGCCAAGAGCAGGAAAACAATGAGCAGTTCTTC. Translation gives CASSQEQENNEQFF.

The chain links TRBV27 to TRBJ2-1; the match to TRBD2 covers 7 bases. Germline CDR1 reads MNHEY; CDR2 reads SMNVEV (reference sequence). The length of the CDR3 is 17 residues. The trim removed 5 bases at V and 3 bases at J, leaving 13 bases unmatched. The DNA for the CDR3 is TGTGCCAGCAGTACCGCCGGGTCTAGCGGAAACTACAATGAGCAGTTCTTC. Its translation: CASSTAGSSGNYNEQFF.

This clonotype has just one count. The chain has TRBV5-6 and TRBJ1-6; 10 bases are a match to TRBD1. The junction had 8 bases not matched to a gene; V was cut back by 0 bases and J by 5 bases. The CDR3 runs to 18 residues. Germline CDR1 SGHDT, CDR2 YYEEEE. The CDR3 nucleotides read TGTGCCAGCAGCTTGGGACAGGGGGCAAGAACGGATAATTCACCCCTCCACTTT. This translates into CASSLGQGARTDNSPLHF.

Many counts were recorded for this clonotype. The chain carries TRBV11-2 and TRBJ2-4; D call uncertain. V lost 1 base to trimming and J lost 6 bases, with 4 bases between them. Per germline, CDR1 SGHAT and CDR2 FQNNGV. The CDR3 length is 12 residues. This chain's CDR3 is CASSLGGNIQYF. CDR3 coding DNA: TGTGCCAGCAGCTTAGGGGGAAACATTCAGTACTTC.

In its sample, this clonotype was seen many times. CDR3 sequence: CSALDRVSSYEQYF. The CDR3 DNA reads as TGCAGTGCGTTAGACAGGGTAAGCTCCTACGAGCAGTACTTC. The chain couples TRBV20-1 to TRBJ2-7; 7 bases match TRBD1. Trimming at V came to 6 bases and at J to 0 bases, leaving 8 bases not matched to a gene. CDR3 length: 14 amino acids. The V gene's germline CDR1 is DFQATT and CDR2 SNEGSKA (reference sequence).

This clonotype was seen a single time. The chain uses TRBV19 and TRBJ1-1; TRBD1 might be the D (6 bases). CDR1 is LNHDA and CDR2 is SQIVND in the germline V gene (reference sequence). This CDR3 has 14 amino acids. V gave up 7 bases and J gave up 0 bases, with 12 bases separating them. CDR3 in amino acids: CASTIQGMNTEAFF. The CDR3 DNA sequence: TGTGCCAGTACCATACAGGGAATGAACACTGAAGCTTTCTTT.

This clonotype was counted ten times or more. The chain couples TRBV20-1 to TRBJ2-4; tentative D call: TRBD2 (5 bases). CDR1 is DFQATT and CDR2 is SNEGSKA in the germline V gene (reference sequence). This CDR3 is 14 amino acids long. Trimming took off 5 bases at V and 8 bases at J, with 19 bases between the two ends. The CDR3 coding sequence is TGCAGTGCTGCTGAGCCTAGCACCCCGGACATTCAGTACTTC. Translation: CSAAEPSTPDIQYF.

This clonotype was detected ten times or more. The CDR3 loop is CASRSFTGSAYEQYF. CDR3 in DNA: TGTGCCAGCAGGTCCTTCACAGGGAGCGCCTACGAGCAGTACTTC. This chain connects TRBV28 to TRBJ2-7; perhaps TRBD1 as D (6 bases). The germline V gene encodes CDR1 MDHEN and CDR2 SYDVKM. Trimming pared 6 bases from V and 2 bases from J, leaving 17 bases between. The CDR3 is made up of 15 amino acids.

This clonotype was picked up many times. The rearrangement uses TRBV24-1 and TRBJ1-1; tentatively, D is TRBD1 (6 bases). V dropped 4 bases and J dropped 6 bases, with 17 bases sitting between them. The CDR3 has 15 residues. In germline, CDR1 is KGHDR, CDR2 SFDVKD. In DNA form, the CDR3 reads TGTGCCACCAGTGACGTGACAGGTGGTAAAGCTGAAGCTTTCTTT. Translating gives CATSDVTGGKAEAFF.